The 8 T cell receptor beta chains listed next were all sequenced from one sample in a study of blood T cell repertoires in COVID-19. Sequencing was performed with immunoSEQ multiplex PCR; in TCRdb, only in-frame clones are kept and a portion is missing. This table holds over 350,000 clones, 85% to 90% found once. The sample comprised PBMCs or T cells enriched from blood (not recorded which). The source of these receptors is a woman between 18 and 29 years old who had recovered from COVID-19.

In nucleotides, the CDR3 is TGTGCCAGCAGCCCCTCTAGCGGGGTGGGCGGGGAGCTGTTTTTT. Residues: CASSPSSGVGGELFF. The chain employs TRBV7-2 and TRBJ2-2, with 9 bases identical to TRBD2. CDR3 size: 15 residues. Trimming took 5 bases from V and 7 from J; bases not matched to a gene: 8. CDR1 and CDR2 from the germline V gene are SGHTA and FQGNSA.

J is TRBJ2-2 and V is TRBV18, with a weak D call TRBD1 (6 bases). CDR1 KGHSH and CDR2 LQKENI come from the germline V gene. Trimming stripped 1 base from V and 2 bases from J, with 11 bases between. The CDR3 is made up of 16 amino acids. CDR3 coding DNA: TGTGCCAGCTCACCACAGGCAGGGGTTAACACCGGGGAGCTGTTTTTT. Translation gives CASSPQAGVNTGELFF.

V and J are TRBV14 and TRBJ2-5; D possibly corresponds to TRBD1 (6 bases). Trimming removed 4 bases from V and 2 bases from J, with 11 bases in between. CDR1 is SGHDN, CDR2 FVKESK, per germline. This CDR3 has 14 residues. CDR3 nucleotide sequence: TGTGCCAGCAGCCTGGACAGCATACAAGAGACCCAGTACTTC. Protein sequence: CASSLDSIQETQYF.

A note on this clone: One junction end does not reproduce the germline sequence, and a read error may be involved. This chain uses TRBV7-7 with TRBJ2-2; 9 bases align to TRBD1. The CDR3 contains 15 residues. In germline, CDR1 is SSHAT, CDR2 FNYEAQ (reference sequence). CDR3 nucleotides: TGTGCTAGCAGTCTACAGGGGGCAGGAACCGGGGAGCTGTTTTTT. The encoded protein is CASSLQGAGTGELFF.

The chain employs TRBV7-9 and TRBJ2-1; D uncertain. Germline V gene lookup returns CDR1 SEHNR and CDR2 FQNEAQ (reference sequence). The CDR3 totals 14 residues. With 5 bases removed from V and 4 bases from J, the gap between germline ends came to 12 bases. CDR3 in amino acids: CASSPDLRYNEQFF. The CDR3 DNA reads as TGTGCCAGCAGCCCCGACTTGCGGTACAATGAGCAGTTCTTC.

The chain combines TRBV3-1 (or the pseudogene TRBV3-2) with TRBJ1-2; no reliable D call. The CDR3 extends over 14 amino acids. Trimming took 0 bases from V and 1 from J, leaving 6 bases between them. Germline V gene data show CDR1 as LGHDT and CDR2 as YNNKEL (reference sequence). The DNA of the CDR3 is TGTGCCAGCAGCCAAGATCGGGATAACTATGGCTACACCTTC. As protein: CASSQDRDNYGYTF.

The chain combines TRBV11-1 with TRBJ2-7; 9 bases map to TRBD1. The J segment lost 5 bases and the V segment lost 5 bases, leaving 10 bases of the junction unmatched. The germline CDR1 and CDR2 sequences are SGHAT and FQDESV (reference sequence). The CDR3 consists of 15 residues. In DNA, the CDR3 is TGTGCCAGCAGCCGACCGGGACAGGGACTCCACGAGCAGTACTTC. Its protein product is CASSRPGQGLHEQYF. Combining the CDR3 with reference TRBV11-1 and TRBJ2-7 gives the whole variable domain EAEVAQSPRYKITEKSQAVAFWCDPISGHATLYWYRQILGQGPELLVQFQDESVVDDSQLPKDRFSAERLKGVDSTLKIQPAELGDSAMYLCASSRPGQGLHEQYFGPGTRLTVT.

The chain carries TRBV30 and TRBJ1-4, with 8 bases that match TRBD1. This CDR3 is built from 16 residues. The trim removed 2 bases at V and 0 bases at J, leaving 5 bases unmatched. CDR1 and CDR2 from the germline V gene are GTSNPN and SVGIG (reference sequence). CDR3 in DNA: TGTGCCTGGAGTAGGGACAGGATTCCAACTAATGAAAAACTGTTTTTT. It translates to CAWSRDRIPTNEKLFF.